Listed below are T cell receptor beta chains from one sample, sequenced in a study of cytomegalovirus exposure and HLA in healthy donors. Assay: immunoSEQ multiplex PCR; the TCRdb copy retains only in-frame clones and omits some. This sample has over 85,000 clones, with around 77% found just once. What was sequenced was PBMCs. Source of these receptors: a man aged 35 to 55 in good health and CMV-seronegative. The CDR3 runs from the conserved cysteine through the conserved F or W. D genes are given only for firm matches. Clone size is not always given. Where it is, it says once, few, many or a class for expanded clones.

D gene	V gene	J gene	clone size	CDR3 protein	CDR3 DNA
.	TRBV29-1	TRBJ2-5	.	CSAEAGTQETQYF	TGCAGCGCAGAGGCCGGGACTCAAGAGACCCAGTACTTC
.	TRBV25-1	TRBJ2-1	.	CASSETESYNEQFF	TGTGCCAGCAGTGAGACAGAATCCTACAATGAGCAGTTCTTC
.	TRBV4-2	TRBJ1-1	few	CASSQRPGEAFF	TGTGCCAGCAGCCAACGGCCAGGTGAAGCTTTCTTT
TRBD1	TRBV5-1	TRBJ1-5	once	CASSLGDRYDQPQHF	TGCGCCAGCAGCTTGGGGGACAGATATGATCAGCCCCAGCATTTT
.	TRBV30	TRBJ1-3	once	CAWTPGVSGNTIYF	TGTGCCTGGACTCCGGGGGTCTCTGGAAACACCATATATTTT
TRBD2	TRBV27	TRBJ2-3	.	CASSWRGASTDTQYF	TGTGCCAGCAGTTGGCGGGGGGCTAGCACAGATACGCAGTATTTT
TRBD1	TRBV5-1	TRBJ2-7	.	CASSYTGASSYEQYF	TGCGCCAGCAGCTACACAGGGGCTTCCTCCTACGAGCAGTACTTC
.	TRBV12-1	TRBJ2-7	.	CASSHLRTGGYEQYF	TGTGCCAGCAGCCACCTGCGGACAGGGGGCTACGAGCAGTACTTC
.	TRBV27	TRBJ2-3	few	CATRGYSDTQYF	TGTGCGACTAGAGGATATTCAGATACGCAGTATTTT
.	TRBV28	TRBJ1-1	.	CASTDPGKNTEAFF	TGTGCCAGCACCGACCCCGGGAAGAACACTGAAGCTTTCTTT
.	TRBV23-1	TRBJ2-5	.	CASSHRARETQYF	TGCGCCAGCAGTCACCGAGCGAGAGAGACCCAGTACTTC
TRBD2	TRBV7-6	TRBJ2-5	.	CASSPTGGNQETQYF	TGTGCCAGCAGCCCGACGGGGGGGAACCAAGAGACCCAGTACTTC
.	TRBV5-4	TRBJ2-5	.	CASSGKNQGTLTETQYF	TGTGCCAGCAGCGGGAAGAATCAGGGAACCCTAACCGAGACCCAGTACTTC
.	TRBV6-5	TRBJ1-5	.	CASSYSSDFQPQHF	TGTGCCAGCAGTTACTCGAGTGATTTTCAGCCCCAGCATTTT
.	TRBV21-1	TRBJ2-3	.	CASSKGGRTDTQYF	TGTGCCAGCAGCAAAGGGGGCCGCACAGATACGCAGTATTTT
.	TRBV5-6	TRBJ2-3	.	CASSSRRPRTETDTQYF	TGTGCCAGCAGCTCCCGCCGCCCCCGGACAGAAACAGATACGCAGTATTTT
TRBD1	TRBV19	TRBJ1-6	.	CASSPGQGEGKSPLHF	TGTGCCAGTAGTCCGGGACAGGGAGAAGGGAAATCACCCCTCCACTTT
TRBD1	TRBV11-2	TRBJ2-1	.	CASSLAGQGWNEQFF	TGTGCCAGCAGCTTAGCGGGACAGGGGTGGAATGAGCAGTTCTTC
.	TRBV19	TRBJ2-1	.	CASSIRGWPSDEQFF	TGTGCCAGTAGTATAAGGGGCTGGCCTTCGGATGAGCAGTTCTTC
TRBD1	TRBV30	TRBJ1-4	.	CAWSAGTGGPNEKLFF	TGTGCCTGGAGCGCCGGGACAGGGGGTCCTAATGAAAAACTGTTTTTT
.	TRBV28	TRBJ1-2	once	CASSPRKFGYTF	TGTGCCAGCAGCCCTAGGAAGTTTGGCTACACCTTC
TRBD1	TRBV30	TRBJ1-6	.	CAWSVGTGVSYNSPLHF	TGTGCCTGGAGTGTAGGGACAGGGGTCTCCTATAATTCACCCCTCCACTTT
.	TRBV5-1	TRBJ2-7	.	CASSAGRYEQYF	TGCGCCAGCAGCGCGGGGAGGTACGAGCAGTACTTC
.	TRBV27	TRBJ2-7	once	CASSFQGASSYEQYF	TGTGCCAGCAGTTTTCAGGGTGCGAGCTCCTACGAGCAGTACTTC
.	TRBV6-6	TRBJ2-7	once	CASSSGQSYEQYF	TGTGCCAGCAGCTCGGGACAAAGCTACGAGCAGTACTTC
.	TRBV5-4	TRBJ1-5	.	CASSRGNQPQHF	TGTGCCAGCAGCCGGGGAAATCAGCCCCAGCATTTT
.	TRBV19	TRBJ1-6	few	CASSIDRLSPLHF	TGTGCCAGTAGTATTGACAGACTTTCACCCCTCCACTTT
TRBD1	TRBV5-1	TRBJ2-1	.	CASSGQGAYNEQFF	TGCGCCAGCAGCGGACAGGGGGCTTACAATGAGCAGTTCTTC
.	TRBV2	TRBJ2-5	.	CASSGQLRETQYF	TGTGCCAGCAGTGGACAGCTCCGAGAGACCCAGTACTTC
TRBD2	TRBV28	TRBJ2-1	.	CASSKAGGVHNEQFF	TGTGCCAGCAGTAAGGCGGGAGGGGTGCACAATGAGCAGTTCTTC
TRBD1	TRBV2	TRBJ2-4	.	CASSETRPATGGKNIQYF	TGTGCCAGCAGTGAAACGCGGCCAGCTACAGGGGGCAAAAACATTCAGTACTTC
.	TRBV7-8	TRBJ1-1	.	CASSIVNTEAFF	TGTGCCAGCAGTATAGTGAACACTGAAGCTTTCTTT
TRBD1	TRBV6-1	TRBJ1-6	.	CASSAWTGGNSPLHF	TGTGCCAGCAGTGCCTGGACAGGGGGTAACTCACCCCTCCACTTT
TRBD1	TRBV25-1	TRBJ2-3	.	CASRSRDRGTDTQYF	TGTGCCAGCAGGTCCCGGGACAGGGGCACAGATACGCAGTATTTT
.	TRBV11-2	TRBJ2-1	.	CASSLGFLLRGNEQFF	TGTGCCAGCAGCTTAGGCTTCCTCCTGAGGGGGAATGAGCAGTTCTTC
.	TRBV21-1	TRBJ2-7	.	CASSKNFGEHYEQYF	TGTGCCAGCAGCAAAAACTTCGGGGAACACTACGAGCAGTACTTC
TRBD2	TRBV5-1	TRBJ2-7	.	CASSHGRGVNLDEQYF	TGCGCCAGCAGCCATGGACGGGGGGTGAACTTAGACGAGCAGTACTTC
TRBD1	TRBV5-4	TRBJ1-6	.	CASSDGQGNSPLHF	TGTGCCAGCAGCGACGGACAGGGTAATTCACCCCTCCACTTT
TRBD2	TRBV9	TRBJ2-7	.	CASSAGGAGEQYF	TGTGCCAGCAGCGCCGGGGGGGCAGGCGAGCAGTACTTC
.	TRBV30	TRBJ2-7	.	CAWRSGPHIYEQYF	TGTGCCTGGAGGTCAGGGCCCCACATCTACGAGCAGTACTTC
.	TRBV6-1	TRBJ1-5	once	CASSAGFVMQPQHF	TGTGCCAGCAGCGCAGGGTTCGTAATGCAGCCCCAGCATTTT
.	TRBV30	TRBJ1-6	.	CAWDRRPDDSPLHF	TGTGCCTGGGACAGGCGGCCTGACGATTCACCCCTCCACTTT
.	TRBV7-6	TRBJ1-6	.	CASSLRRDNSPLHF	TGTGCCAGCAGTTTGAGGCGGGATAATTCACCCCTCCACTTT